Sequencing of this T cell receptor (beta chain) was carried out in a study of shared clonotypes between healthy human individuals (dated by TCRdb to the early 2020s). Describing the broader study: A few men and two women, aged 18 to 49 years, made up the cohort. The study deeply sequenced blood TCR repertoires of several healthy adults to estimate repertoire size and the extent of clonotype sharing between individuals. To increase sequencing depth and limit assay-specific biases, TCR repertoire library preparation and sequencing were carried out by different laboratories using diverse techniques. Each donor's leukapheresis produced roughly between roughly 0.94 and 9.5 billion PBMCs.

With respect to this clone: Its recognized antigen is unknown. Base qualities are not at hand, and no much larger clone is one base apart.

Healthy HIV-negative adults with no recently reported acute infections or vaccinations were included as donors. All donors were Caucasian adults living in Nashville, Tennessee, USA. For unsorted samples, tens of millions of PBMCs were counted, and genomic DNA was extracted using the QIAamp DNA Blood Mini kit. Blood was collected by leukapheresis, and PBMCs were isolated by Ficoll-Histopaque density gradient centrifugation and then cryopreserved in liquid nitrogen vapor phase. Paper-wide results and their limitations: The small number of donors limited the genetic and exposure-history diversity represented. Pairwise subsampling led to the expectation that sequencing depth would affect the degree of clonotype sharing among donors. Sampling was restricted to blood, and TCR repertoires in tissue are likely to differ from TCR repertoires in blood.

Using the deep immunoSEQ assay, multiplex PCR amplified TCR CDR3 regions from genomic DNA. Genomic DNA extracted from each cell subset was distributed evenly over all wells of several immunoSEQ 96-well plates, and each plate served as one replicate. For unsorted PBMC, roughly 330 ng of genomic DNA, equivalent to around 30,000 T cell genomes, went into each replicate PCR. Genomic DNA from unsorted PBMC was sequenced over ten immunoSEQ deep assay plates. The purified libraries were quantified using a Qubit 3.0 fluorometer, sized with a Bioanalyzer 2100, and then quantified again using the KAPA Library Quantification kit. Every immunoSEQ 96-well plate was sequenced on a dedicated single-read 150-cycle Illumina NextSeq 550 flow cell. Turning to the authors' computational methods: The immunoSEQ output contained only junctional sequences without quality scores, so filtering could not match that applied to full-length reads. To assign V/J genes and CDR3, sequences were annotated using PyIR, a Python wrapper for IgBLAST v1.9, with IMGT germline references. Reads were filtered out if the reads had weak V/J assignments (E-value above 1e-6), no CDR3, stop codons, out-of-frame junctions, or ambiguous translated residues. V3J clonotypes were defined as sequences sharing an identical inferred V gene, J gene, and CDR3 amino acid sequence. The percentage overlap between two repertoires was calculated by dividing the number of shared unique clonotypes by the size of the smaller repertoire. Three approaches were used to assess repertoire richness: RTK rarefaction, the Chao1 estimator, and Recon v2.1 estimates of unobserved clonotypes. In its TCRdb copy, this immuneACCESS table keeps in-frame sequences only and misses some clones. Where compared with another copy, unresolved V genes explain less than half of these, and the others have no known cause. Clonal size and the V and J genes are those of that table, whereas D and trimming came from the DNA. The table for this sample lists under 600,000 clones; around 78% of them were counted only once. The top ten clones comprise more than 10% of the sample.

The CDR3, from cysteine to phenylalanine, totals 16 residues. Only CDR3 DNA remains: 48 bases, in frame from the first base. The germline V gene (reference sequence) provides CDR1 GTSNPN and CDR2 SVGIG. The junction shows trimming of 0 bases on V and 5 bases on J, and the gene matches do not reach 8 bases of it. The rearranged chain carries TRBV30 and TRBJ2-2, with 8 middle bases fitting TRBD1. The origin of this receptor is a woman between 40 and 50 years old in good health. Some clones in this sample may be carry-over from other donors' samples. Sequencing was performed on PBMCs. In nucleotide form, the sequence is TGTGCCTGGAGTGTACGGTACGGGACAGGTACCGGGGAGCTGTTTTTT. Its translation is CAWSVRYGTGTGELFF.